These T cell receptor beta chains were read from a single sample in a study of memory CD4+ T cells and cytomegalovirus serostatus. Here immunoSEQ multiplex PCR was the method, and the copy in TCRdb shows in-frame clones only, minus some. The sample consists of some 65,000 clones, 60% to 85% of them appearing once. Sequenced: memory CD4+ T cells from blood. The receptors stem from an adult in good health and CMV-seronegative. Some clones in this sample may be carry-over from other donors' samples. Each CDR3 is given with its conserved first and last residue. D genes are given only for firm matches. Size is stated for part of the rows, as once, few or many counts, or as a class when the clone is expanded.

>TRBV4-3|TRBJ2-7|TRBD2|-|15
CASSQVLAGGYEQYF
TGCGCCAGCAGCCAAGTACTAGCGGGAGGCTACGAGCAGTACTTC
>TRBV5-1|TRBJ2-1|TRBD2|-|18
CASSRTSGGPLNHNEQFF
TGCGCCAGCAGTCGGACTAGCGGGGGTCCCTTGAATCACAATGAGCAGTTCTTC
>TRBV2|TRBJ1-1|TRBD1|-|14
CASRRSGQGGEAFF
TGTGCCAGCAGGCGTAGCGGACAGGGAGGAGAAGCTTTCTTT
>TRBV14|TRBJ2-4|-|-|16
CASSQAGVGAKNIQYF
TGTGCCAGCAGCCAAGCGGGAGTGGGGGCCAAAAACATTCAGTACTTC
>TRBV28|TRBJ1-4|-|-|14
CASGLGATNEKLFF
TGTGCCAGCGGCCTTGGGGCTACTAATGAAAAACTGTTTTTT
>TRBV7-7|TRBJ2-5|-|once|13
CASSPRGVATQYF
TGTGCTAGCAGCCCAAGGGGCGTTGCGACCCAGTACTTC
>TRBV2|TRBJ2-5|-|-|11
CASRLFTRGYF
TGTGCCAGCAGGCTCTTCACCCGCGGGTACTTC
>TRBV5-4|TRBJ2-2|TRBD1|once|17
CASSLEPGQGNTGELFF
TGTGCCAGCAGCTTGGAACCGGGACAGGGGAACACCGGGGAGCTGTTTTTT
>TRBV6-1|TRBJ2-4|-|-|19
CASSDQSGPQELAKNIQYF
TGTGCCAGCAGTGATCAATCCGGGCCACAGGAATTAGCCAAAAACATTCAGTACTTC
>TRBV14|TRBJ1-2|-|-|12
CASSQDVGGYTF
TGTGCCAGCAGCCAAGATGTCGGGGGCTACACCTTC
>TRBV27|TRBJ2-3|TRBD1|-|13
CASRDRVRDTQYF
TGTGCCAGCAGGGACAGGGTAAGAGATACGCAGTATTTT
>TRBV5-1|TRBJ2-6|-|few|15
CASSPDSSGANVLTF
TGCGCCAGCAGCCCGGACAGCTCTGGGGCCAACGTCCTGACTTTC
>TRBV29-1|TRBJ1-1|-|few|15
CSVALITGMNTEAFF
TGCAGCGTTGCCTTGATTACGGGGATGAACACTGAAGCTTTCTTT
>TRBV5-1|TRBJ1-5|-|-|15
CASSLGTAKSQPQHF
TGCGCCAGCAGCTTGGGGACAGCGAAATCCCAGCCCCAGCATTTT
>TRBV7-9|TRBJ1-1|-|once|14
CASSLAEWPTEAFF
TGTGCCAGCAGCTTAGCCGAATGGCCCACTGAAGCTTTCTTT
>TRBV7-2|TRBJ2-7|-|-|14
CASSFREPAGEQYF
TGTGCCAGCAGCTTCAGGGAACCCGCAGGCGAGCAGTACTTC
>TRBV7-9|TRBJ1-1|-|-|14
CASSLTVLNTEAFF
TGTGCCAGCAGCTTGACAGTGCTCAACACTGAAGCTTTCTTT
>TRBV18|TRBJ2-7|TRBD2|-|15
CASSPPNSGSYEQYF
TGTGCCAGCTCACCACCTAATAGCGGGAGCTACGAGCAGTACTTC
>TRBV5-1|TRBJ1-1|-|few|12
CASRGGGVGAFF
TGCGCCAGCAGGGGCGGGGGAGTAGGAGCTTTCTTT
>TRBV4-1|TRBJ2-1|-|-|17
CASSHSQRDSFYNEQFF
TGCGCCAGCAGCCACTCCCAAAGGGACTCCTTCTACAATGAGCAGTTCTTC
>TRBV19|TRBJ1-1|-|-|14
CASSILVDPTEAFF
TGTGCCAGTAGTATCCTCGTGGATCCCACTGAAGCTTTCTTT
>TRBV6-1|TRBJ1-2|TRBD1|-|14
CASRWDRVNYGYTF
TGTGCCAGCAGATGGGACAGGGTAAACTATGGCTACACCTTC
>TRBV30|TRBJ2-7|-|once|14
CAWSVRGGTYEQYF
TGTGCCTGGAGTGTACGCGGCGGAACCTACGAGCAGTACTTC
>TRBV30|TRBJ2-1|-|-|14
CAWGAQQDHNEQFF
TGTGCCTGGGGGGCCCAGCAGGACCACAATGAGCAGTTCTTC
>TRBV30|TRBJ1-1|TRBD1|-|15
CAWSPRRTGDTEAFF
TGTGCCTGGAGCCCCCGCCGGACAGGGGACACTGAAGCTTTCTTT
>TRBV7-2|TRBJ1-5|-|-|13
CASSSQGRGPQHF
TGTGCCAGCAGCTCACAGGGAAGGGGGCCCCAGCATTTT
>TRBV29-1|TRBJ1-2|-|-|14
CSVIRDLPNYGYTF
TGCAGCGTAATTAGGGACCTCCCTAACTATGGCTACACCTTC
>TRBV30|TRBJ1-5|-|-|13
CAWSEGDYQPQHF
TGTGCCTGGAGTGAGGGGGACTATCAGCCCCAGCATTTT
>TRBV11-2|TRBJ1-3|-|-|16
CASRPLRSFSGNTIYF
TGTGCCAGCAGACCCCTCAGGTCTTTCTCTGGAAACACCATATATTTT
>TRBV5-6|TRBJ1-2|-|-|15
CASSMAGHRNYGYTF
TGTGCCAGCAGCATGGCGGGACACCGCAACTATGGCTACACCTTC
>TRBV4-1|TRBJ1-3|-|-|17
CASSQGTLRGQGEPEYF
TGCGCCAGCAGCCAAGGTACTCTAAGGGGACAAGGAGAGCCGGAATATTTT
>TRBV7-2|TRBJ2-2|-|-|14
CASVGLAGAGELFF
TGTGCCAGTGTCGGGCTAGCAGGGGCCGGGGAGCTGTTTTTT
>TRBV7-2|TRBJ1-1|-|-|15
CASSLLRMENTEAFF
TGTGCCAGCAGCTTATTGAGAATGGAGAACACTGAAGCTTTCTTT
>TRBV4-1|TRBJ1-1|-|-|15
CASTLIRAAQTEAFF
TGCGCCAGCACCTTAATAAGGGCAGCTCAGACTGAAGCTTTCTTT
>TRBV4-1|TRBJ2-1|TRBD2|-|18
CASSQDPQREVPSNEQFF
TGCGCCAGCAGCCAAGACCCGCAGCGGGAGGTACCTAGCAATGAGCAGTTCTTC
>TRBV4-1|TRBJ2-6|-|-|16
CASSHNRISGANVLTF
TGCGCCAGCAGCCATAATCGGATTTCTGGGGCCAACGTCCTGACTTTC
>TRBV29-1|TRBJ2-3|-|-|17
CSVGSGPDHPSTDTQYF
TGCAGCGTTGGGTCAGGCCCAGACCATCCTAGCACAGATACGCAGTATTTT
>TRBV4-1|TRBJ1-1|-|-|14
CASSHPRARPEAFF
TGCGCCAGCAGCCACCCTCGGGCCCGCCCTGAAGCTTTCTTT
>TRBV18|TRBJ2-5|TRBD2|-|14
CASSRASGEETQYF
TGTGCCAGCTCCCGAGCGAGCGGGGAAGAGACCCAGTACTTC
>TRBV2|TRBJ2-2|-|-|13
CASRRGWTGELFF
TGTGCCAGCAGGAGGGGGTGGACCGGGGAGCTGTTTTTT
>TRBV18|TRBJ1-6|-|-|18
CASSPSRLQASYNSPLHF
TGTGCCAGCTCACCAAGTAGGCTCCAAGCCTCCTATAATTCACCCCTCCACTTT
>TRBV19|TRBJ2-3|-|-|18
CASSRGFNRASSTDTQYF
TGTGCCAGTAGTAGGGGCTTTAACAGGGCCTCTAGCACAGATACGCAGTATTTT
>TRBV11-3|TRBJ2-7|-|once|16
CASSPGLGATTYEQYF
TGTGCCAGCAGCCCCGGGTTGGGGGCGACAACTTACGAGCAGTACTTC
>TRBV11-2|TRBJ2-2|-|-|15
CASSLWGQNTGELFF
TGTGCCAGCAGCTTATGGGGGCAGAACACCGGGGAGCTGTTTTTT
>TRBV27|TRBJ1-4|-|-|15
CASRAGQTNNEKLFF
TGTGCCAGCAGGGCCGGACAGACTAATAATGAAAAACTGTTTTTT
>TRBV27|TRBJ1-2|-|-|14
CASSFGGGSYGYTF
TGTGCCAGCAGTTTTGGTGGAGGGAGCTATGGCTACACCTTC
>TRBV30|TRBJ2-3|TRBD1|-|13
CAWSLQGVDTQYF
TGTGCCTGGAGTCTCCAGGGGGTGGATACGCAGTATTTT
>TRBV6-7|TRBJ1-2|-|-|14
CASSYVRAPYGYTF
TGTGCCAGCAGTTACGTGAGGGCGCCCTATGGCTACACCTTC
>TRBV6-1|TRBJ2-7|-|-|12
CASNRPHYEQYF
TGTGCCAGCAACCGTCCCCACTACGAGCAGTACTTC
>TRBV7-9|TRBJ2-5|-|-|14
CASSLNSGAKTQYF
TGTGCCAGCAGCTTGAACTCAGGGGCGAAGACCCAGTACTTC
>TRBV6-5|TRBJ1-3|-|-|14
CASSYSNSGNTIYF
TGTGCCAGCAGTTACTCCAACTCTGGAAACACCATATATTTT